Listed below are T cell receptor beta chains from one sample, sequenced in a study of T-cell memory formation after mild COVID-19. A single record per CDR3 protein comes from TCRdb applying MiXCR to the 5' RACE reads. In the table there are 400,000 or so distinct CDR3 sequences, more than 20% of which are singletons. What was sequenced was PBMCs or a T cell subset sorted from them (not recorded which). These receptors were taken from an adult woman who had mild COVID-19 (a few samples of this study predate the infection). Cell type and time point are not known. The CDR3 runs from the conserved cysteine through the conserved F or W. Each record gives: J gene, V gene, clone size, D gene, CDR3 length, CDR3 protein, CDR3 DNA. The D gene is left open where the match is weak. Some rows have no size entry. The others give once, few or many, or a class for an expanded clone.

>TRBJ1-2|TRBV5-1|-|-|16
CASSLAVGAKDYGYTF
TGCGCCAGCAGCTTGGCCGTGGGGGCGAAGGACTATGGCTACACCTTC
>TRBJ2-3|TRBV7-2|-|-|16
CASSLQGRGGPDTQYF
TGTGCCAGCAGCTTACAGGGGAGGGGGGGCCCAGATACGCAGTATTTT
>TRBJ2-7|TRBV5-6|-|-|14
CASSFWDRSYEQYF
TGTGCCAGCAGCTTTTGGGACCGATCCTACGAGCAGTACTTC
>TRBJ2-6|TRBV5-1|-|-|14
CASSLGSGSNVLTF
TGCGCCAGCAGCTTGGGAAGCGGGTCCAACGTCCTGACTTTC
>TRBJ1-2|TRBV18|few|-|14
CASSPATGGYGYTF
TGTGCCAGCTCACCGGCAACAGGTGGCTATGGCTACACCTTC
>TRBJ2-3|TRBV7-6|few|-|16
CASSFVVGATTDTQYF
TGTGCCAGCAGCTTTGTTGTGGGGGCCACCACAGATACGCAGTATTTT
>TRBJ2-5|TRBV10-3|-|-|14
CAISEGPNQETQYF
TGTGCCATCAGTGAGGGGCCTAACCAAGAGACCCAGTACTTC
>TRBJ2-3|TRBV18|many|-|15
CASSPLGPSTDTQYF
TGTGCCAGCTCACCACTAGGACCAAGCACAGATACGCAGTATTTT
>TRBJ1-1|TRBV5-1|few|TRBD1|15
CASSSIQGVNTEAFF
TGCGCCAGCAGCAGTATACAGGGGGTGAACACTGAAGCTTTCTTT
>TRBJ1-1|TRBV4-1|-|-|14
CASSQVPMNTEAFF
TGCGCCAGCAGCCAAGTTCCCATGAACACTGAAGCTTTCTTT
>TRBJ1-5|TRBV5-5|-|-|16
CASSSLGGDSNQPQHF
TGTGCCAGCAGCTCTCTGGGAGGGGATAGCAATCAGCCCCAGCATTTT
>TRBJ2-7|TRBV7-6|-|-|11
CASSDWSEQYF
TGTGCCAGCAGCGACTGGAGCGAGCAGTACTTC
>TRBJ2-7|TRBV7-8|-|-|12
CASEGWSYEQYF
TGTGCCAGCGAGGGGTGGTCCTACGAGCAGTACTTC
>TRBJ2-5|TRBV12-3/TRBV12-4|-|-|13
CASSRGRLETQYF
TGTGCCAGCAGCCGGGGGCGGTTGGAGACCCAGTACTTC
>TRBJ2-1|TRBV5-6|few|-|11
CASRVGGEQFF
TGTGCCAGCCGTGTTGGTGGTGAGCAGTTCTTC
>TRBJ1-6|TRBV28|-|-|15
CASSLRGARNSPLHF
TGTGCCAGCAGTTTACGGGGGGCTAGGAATTCACCCCTCCACTTT
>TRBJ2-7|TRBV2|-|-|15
CASSLLTTSAGEQYF
TGTGCCAGCAGTCTCCTGACGACCTCCGCCGGAGAGCAGTACTTC
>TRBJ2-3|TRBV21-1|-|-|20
CASRTGQGPPLLFSTDTQYF
TGTGCCAGCAGGACCGGACAGGGGCCTCCTCTTCTTTTTAGCACAGATACGCAGTATTTT
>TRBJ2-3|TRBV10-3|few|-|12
CATKDYTDTQYF
TGTGCCACGAAGGACTACACAGATACGCAGTATTTT
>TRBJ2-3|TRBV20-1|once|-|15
CSAFPPWRGTDTQYF
TGCAGTGCCTTTCCACCCTGGCGGGGCACAGATACGCAGTATTTT
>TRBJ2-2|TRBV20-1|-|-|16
CSAPMADHPGAGELFF
TGCAGTGCTCCCATGGCGGACCATCCCGGGGCCGGGGAGCTGTTTTTT
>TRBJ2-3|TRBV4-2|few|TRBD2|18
CASSHSSGRARLTDTQYF
TGTGCCAGCAGCCACTCTAGCGGGAGGGCCCGACTCACAGATACGCAGTATTTT
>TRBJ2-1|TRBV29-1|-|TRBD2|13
CSVASGSYNEQFF
TGCAGCGTTGCTAGCGGGAGTTACAATGAGCAGTTCTTC
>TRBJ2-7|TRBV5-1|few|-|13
CASSKETTVGQYF
TGCGCCAGCAGCAAGGAAACTACCGTGGGGCAGTACTTC
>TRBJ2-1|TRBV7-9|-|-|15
CASSARTNSYNEQFF
TGTGCCAGCAGCGCTAGGACTAACTCCTACAATGAGCAGTTCTTC
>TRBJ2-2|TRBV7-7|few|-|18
CASSSGPAGTGYAGELFF
TGTGCCAGCAGCTCAGGACCGGCAGGGACGGGGTACGCCGGGGAGCTGTTTTTT
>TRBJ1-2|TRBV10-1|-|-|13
CASSLTVIYGYTF
TGTGCCAGCAGCCTGACAGTAATCTATGGCTACACCTTC
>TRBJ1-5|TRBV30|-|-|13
CAWSARSNQPQHF
TGTGCCTGGAGTGCCAGAAGCAATCAGCCCCAGCATTTT
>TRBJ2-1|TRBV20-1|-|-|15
CSARERKSSYNEQFF
TGCAGTGCTAGAGAACGGAAGAGCTCCTACAATGAGCAGTTCTTC
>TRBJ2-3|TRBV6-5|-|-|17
CASSPRLVEAFTDTQYF
TGTGCCAGCAGTCCCCGCCTAGTGGAGGCTTTTACAGATACGCAGTATTTT
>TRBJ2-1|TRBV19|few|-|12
CATGGGYNEQFF
TGTGCGACCGGGGGCGGTTACAATGAGCAGTTCTTC
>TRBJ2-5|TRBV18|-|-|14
CASIAGGGQETQYF
TGTGCCAGCATAGCCGGAGGAGGCCAAGAGACCCAGTACTTC
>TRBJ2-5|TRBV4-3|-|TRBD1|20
CASSQGAVVAQGVAQETQYF
TGCGCCAGCAGCCAAGGAGCGGTTGTTGCACAGGGGGTCGCCCAAGAGACCCAGTACTTC
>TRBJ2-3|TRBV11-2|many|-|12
CASSFQRNTQYF
TGTGCCAGCAGCTTTCAGCGGAATACGCAGTATTTT
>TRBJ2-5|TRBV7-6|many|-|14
CASTLGGQQETQYF
TGTGCCAGCACCTTGGGTGGGCAGCAAGAGACCCAGTACTTC
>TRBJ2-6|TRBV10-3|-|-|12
CAISGDNSQLTF
TGTGCCATCAGTGGGGACAATTCCCAGCTGACTTTC
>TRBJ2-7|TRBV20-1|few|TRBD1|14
CSATGQGAGYEQYF
TGCAGTGCTACCGGACAGGGGGCCGGCTACGAGCAGTACTTC
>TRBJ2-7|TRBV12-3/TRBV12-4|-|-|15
CASSLRVQGRSEQYF
TGTGCCAGCAGTTTGCGAGTGCAGGGCCGATCCGAGCAGTACTTC
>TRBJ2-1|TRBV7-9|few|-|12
CASSPWGLRGFF
TGTGCCAGCAGCCCCTGGGGCCTAAGGGGGTTCTTC
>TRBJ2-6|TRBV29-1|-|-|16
CSVEGTSIFGANVLTF
TGCAGCGTTGAGGGGACATCAATCTTTGGGGCCAACGTCCTGACTTTC
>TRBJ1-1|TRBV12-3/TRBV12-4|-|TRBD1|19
CASSPAWSTGAGRNTEAFF
TGTGCCAGCAGTCCCGCCTGGTCCACAGGGGCAGGGAGGAACACTGAAGCTTTCTTT
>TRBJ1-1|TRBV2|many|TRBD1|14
CASRAGQANTEAFF
TGTGCCAGCAGGGCGGGACAGGCGAACACTGAAGCTTTCTTT
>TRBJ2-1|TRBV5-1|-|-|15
CASSLAVDNYNEQFF
TGCGCCAGCAGCTTGGCCGTGGACAACTACAATGAGCAGTTCTTC
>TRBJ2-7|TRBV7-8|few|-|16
CASSLSRLGTGYEQYF
TGTGCCAGCAGCTTAAGCCGGCTAGGCACGGGCTACGAGCAGTACTTC
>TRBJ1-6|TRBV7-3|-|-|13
CASSLRREAPLHF
TGTGCCAGCAGCTTAAGGAGGGAAGCACCCCTCCACTTT
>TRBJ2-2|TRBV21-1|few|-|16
CASSKFPRQRNQELFF
TGTGCCAGCAGCAAGTTCCCACGACAGCGAAATCAGGAGCTGTTTTTT